These 32 T cell receptor beta chains were sequenced from one sample in a study of T and B cells in COVID-19 patients. From blood, roughly 220-550 ng of genomic DNA served as TRB template. BIOMED2 TRB-A/B primer pools were used in multiplex TRB PCR. Via MiXCR, TCRdb re-called the multiplex PCR reads, giving one row per CDR3 protein. Among about 13,000 distinct CDR3 sequences listed, less than 30% were seen once. The sequenced material came from blood. Receptor source: a human donor who had recovered from COVID-19.

V usage is TRBV15 and J usage is TRBJ2-7; 10 bases align to TRBD1. V lost 3 bases and J lost 3; bases outside the gene matches: 5. The CDR3 is made up of 15 amino acids. CDR1 and CDR2 (germline): LNHNV, YYDKDF (reference sequence). CDR3 in DNA: TGTGCCACCAGCAGGTCCGGGACAGGGGTCTACGAGCAGTACTTC. It codes for CATSRSGTGVYEQYF. Full variable domain (outside the CDR3, taken from reference TRBV15 and TRBJ2-7): DAMVIQNPRYQVTQFGKPVTLSCSQTLNHNVMYWYQQKSSQAPKLLFHYYDKDFNNEADTPDNFQSRRPNTSFCFLDIRSPGLGDTAMYLCATSRSGTGVYEQYFGPGTRLTVT.

The chain carries TRBV19 and TRBJ2-3; 12 bases are shared with TRBD2. Germline-derived CDR1 and CDR2 are LNHDA and SQIVND (reference sequence). CDR3 length: 16 residues. V shed 6 bases, J shed 0 bases, and the junction held 4 bases outside the gene matches. The CDR3 region has the DNA TGTGCCAGTAGGACTAGCGGGGGCCTTAGCACAGATACGCAGTATTTT. It encodes CASRTSGGLSTDTQYF.

The V call is TRBV5-6, the J call TRBJ1-1, with a weak D call TRBD1 (5 bases). The V end was cut by 4 bases, the J end by 2 bases, with 9 bases between. The CDR3 sequence is 13 residues long. Looked up from germline, CDR1 is SGHDT and CDR2 is YYEEEE. CDR3 sequence (DNA): TGTGCCAGCAGCCCGGGACTTAACACTGAAGCTTTCTTT. The encoded protein is CASSPGLNTEAFF.

This clonotype is medium-sized within its sample. The chain combines TRBV6-1 with TRBJ2-2, with 8 bases that match TRBD2. This CDR3 contains 13 residues. Trimming removed 8 bases from V and 7 bases from J; junction bases left unmatched: 6. Germline CDR1 MNHNS, CDR2 SASEGT. The CDR3 coding sequence is TGTGCCAGCTCGTTAGCGGGACTCGGGGAGCTGTTTTTT. Translated, it gives CASSLAGLGELFF.

In this sample, this clonotype turned up many times. V gene TRBV5-6 combines with J gene TRBJ1-6, with 7 bases aligning to TRBD1. The V gene end was trimmed by 1 base and the J gene end by 10 bases; junction bases not matched to a gene: 17. The CDR3 extends over 18 amino acids. Germline V lookup: CDR1 SGHDT, CDR2 YYEEEE. The CDR3 here is CASSLSRWGRGSGSPLHF. In nucleotides, the CDR3 is TGTGCCAGCAGCTTGTCCCGGTGGGGCAGGGGGTCGGGATCACCCCTCCACTTT.

In this sample, this clonotype turned up many times. The V call is TRBV6-6, the J call TRBJ1-6; D is possibly TRBD1 (5 bases). V was trimmed by 7 bases and J by 1 base, leaving 8 bases between them. CDR3 length equals 14 residues. Germline CDR1 reads MNHNY; CDR2 reads SVGAGI (reference sequence). CDR3 coding DNA: TGTGCCAGCATGGCAGGGTCCTATAATTCACCCCTCCACTTT. This translates into CASMAGSYNSPLHF.

J is TRBJ1-6 and V is TRBV21-1; the table gives TRBD1 as D, unverified against the DNA. TRBV21-1 is a pseudogene. This CDR3 spans 19 amino acids. The CDR3 here is CATKGGDRDSGIYNSPLHF. CDR3 DNA: TGTGCCACTAAGGGCGGGGACAGGGATAGTGGTATTTATAATTCACCCCTCCACTTT.

By share of the sample, this clonotype is medium-sized. This rearrangement joins TRBV6-5 to TRBJ1-4, with 7 nucleotides matching TRBD1. Germline CDR1 is MNHEY and CDR2 is SVGAGI. With V trimmed by 2 bases and J by 8 bases, 8 bases remained unmatched. The CDR3 consists of 15 residues. Here the CDR3 reads CASSYATGPSEKLFF. The CDR3 nucleotides are TGTGCCAGCAGTTACGCGACAGGGCCGTCGGAAAAACTGTTTTTT.

In its sample, this clonotype ranks as medium-sized. The V call is TRBV6-5, the J call TRBJ2-7, with TRBD2 identical over 10 bases. The CDR3 sequence is 16 residues long. Losses at the gene ends were 6 bases for V and 2 bases for J; bases not matched to a gene: 10. Germline CDR1 and CDR2: MNHEY and SVGAGI. CDR3: CASRRSSSGGTYEQYF. CDR3 DNA: TGTGCCAGCAGAAGATCCTCTAGCGGGGGAACCTACGAGCAGTACTTC.

This clonotype was observed a handful of times. The J gene is TRBJ1-1, the V gene TRBV6-5; D is ambiguous. Trimming stripped 6 bases from V and 1 base from J, with 6 bases between. CDR1 MNHEY and CDR2 SVGAGI come from the germline V gene. This CDR3 is 12 amino acids long. CDR3 nucleotide sequence: TGTGCCAGCAGACTAAGGAACACTGAAGCTTTCTTT. This sequence encodes CASRLRNTEAFF.

This clonotype was counted a few times. J is TRBJ2-1 and V is TRBV6-4; D not resolved. The CDR3 consists of 15 residues. Looked up from germline, CDR1 is MRHNA and CDR2 is SNTAGT. Deletions cut 3 bases from V and 0 bases from J, with 9 bases between. CDR3 nucleotide sequence: TGTGCCAGCAGTGAGACCCCTAGCTCCTACAATGAGCAGTTCTTC. Encoded protein: CASSETPSSYNEQFF.

By sample fraction, this clonotype is medium-sized. The J gene is TRBJ2-2, the V gene TRBV18, with 7 bases aligning to TRBD1. The CDR3 consists of 15 residues. Germline assignment: CDR1 KGHSH and CDR2 LQKENI. With V trimmed by 3 bases and J by 6 bases, 7 bases remained unmatched. The CDR3 DNA reads TGTGCCAGCTCACCTCGGGACAGCCCCGCCGGGGAGCTGTTTTTT. Protein: CASSPRDSPAGELFF. The complete variable domain, with remaining parts taken from reference TRBV18 and TRBJ2-2, reads NAGVMQNPRHLVRRRGQEARLRCSPMKGHSHVYWYRQLPEEGLKFMVYLQKENIIDESGMPKERFSAEFPKEGPSILRIQQVVRGDSAAYFCASSPRDSPAGELFFGEGSRLTVL.

This clonotype was observed a handful of times. This sequence joins TRBV6-1 and TRBJ2-5, with D possibly being TRBD1 or TRBD2 (6 bases each). V shed 4 bases and J shed 4 bases, with 16 bases lying between them. CDR3 length: 15 residues. CDR1 is MNHNS, CDR2 SASEGT, per germline. Here the CDR3 reads CASSAPTRGGETQYF. CDR3 bases: TGTGCCAGCAGTGCCCCGACTAGAGGGGGAGAGACCCAGTACTTC.

This clonotype has ten or more counts. The chain is built from TRBV18 and TRBJ2-5; D is ambiguous. The CDR3 consists of 15 residues. In germline, CDR1 is KGHSH, CDR2 LQKENI. The V end was cut by 3 bases, the J end by 4 bases, with 15 bases between. The CDR3 reads CASSPNSTKGETQYF. The CDR3 coding sequence is TGTGCCAGCTCACCTAATTCCACGAAGGGAGAGACCCAGTACTTC.

In its sample, this clonotype was seen a few times. The chain is built from TRBV5-1 and TRBJ2-1; 10 nucleotides agree with TRBD2. The germline V gene has CDR1 SGHRS and CDR2 YFSETQ. This CDR3 contains 16 residues. The junction had 11 bases not matched to a gene; V was cut back by 4 bases and J by 7 bases. CDR3 sequence (DNA): TGCGCCAGCAGCCAGCTAGCGGGAGATATTGTGAATGAGCAGTTCTTC. This translates into CASSQLAGDIVNEQFF.

In this sample, this clonotype is medium-sized. V and J are TRBV5-5 and TRBJ2-7, with 8 bases matching TRBD1. Germline CDR1 is SGHKS and CDR2 is YYEKEE (reference sequence). CDR3 length: 12 residues. V was pared by 3 bases and J by 6 bases, with 2 bases of the junction left unmatched. The CDR3 DNA follows: TGTGCCAGCAGCTGGACAGGGCGCGAGCAGTACTTC. Protein sequence: CASSWTGREQYF.

This clonotype counts as medium-sized. V gene TRBV6-5 combines with J gene TRBJ1-4; possibly TRBD1 for D (5 bases). CDR3 length: 15 amino acids. Trimming took off 3 bases at V and 4 bases at J, with 12 bases between the two ends. Germline V gene sequence: CDR1 MNHEY, CDR2 SVGAGI. Here the CDR3 reads CASSYSGRGNEKLFF. CDR3 nucleotide sequence: TGTGCCAGCAGTTATTCGGGGAGGGGTAATGAAAAACTGTTTTTT.

This clonotype was picked up many times. The chain combines TRBV5-4 with TRBJ2-6; no reliable D call. The CDR3 has 15 amino acids. Germline assignment: CDR1 SGHNT and CDR2 YYREEE (reference sequence). V lost 0 bases and J 0 bases, leaving 4 bases between the germline ends. In nucleotides, the CDR3 is TGTGCCAGCAGCTTGGAGGGCTCTGGGGCCAACGTCCTGACTTTC. Amino acid sequence: CASSLEGSGANVLTF.

This clonotype was counted only a few times. V and J are TRBV7-9 and TRBJ2-7; possibly TRBD1 for D (5 bases). There are 15 residues in the CDR3. The germline gives CDR1 SEHNR, CDR2 FQNEAQ (reference sequence). Deletions cut 1 base from V and 5 bases from J, with 15 bases between. CDR3 in amino acids: CASSLGVGQVHEQYF. The DNA of the CDR3 is TGTGCCAGCAGCTTAGGGGTGGGGCAGGTCCACGAGCAGTACTTC.

This clonotype is deemed medium-sized. CDR3 sequence reads: CATSRDRGTGAETQYF. The CDR3 DNA reads as TGTGCCACCAGCAGAGATCGGGGGACAGGGGCTGAGACCCAGTACTTC. This rearrangement joins TRBV15 to TRBJ2-5; 10 nucleotides agree with TRBD1. Losses at the gene ends were 0 bases for V and 5 bases for J; bases not matched to a gene: 6. The germline gives CDR1 LNHNV, CDR2 YYDKDF (reference sequence). The length of the CDR3 is 16 residues. Based on the CDR3 plus reference TRBV15 and TRBJ2-5, the full variable domain is DAMVIQNPRYQVTQFGKPVTLSCSQTLNHNVMYWYQQKSSQAPKLLFHYYDKDFNNEADTPDNFQSRRPNTSFCFLDIRSPGLGDTAMYLCATSRDRGTGAETQYFGPGTRLLVL.

CDR3 nucleotides: TGTGCCAGCAGCTTGGCCACAGGGGAAGCAGCGACCCAGTACTTC. This gives the protein CASSLATGEAATQYF. This chain uses TRBV5-4 with TRBJ2-5; 7 bases are shared with TRBD1. After removal of 0 bases from V and 7 bases from J, the junction contained 9 bases not matched to a gene. The CDR3 runs to 15 residues. Germline lookup yields CDR1 SGHNT and CDR2 YYREEE (reference sequence).

J is TRBJ1-1 and V is TRBV7-2; weak D call: TRBD1 (5 bases). V was clipped by 1 base and J by 4 bases, with 10 bases between them. The CDR3 is made up of 14 amino acids. Germline V CDR1 and CDR2: SGHTA, FQGNSA. The CDR3 loop is CASSLGQGSTEAFF. DNA for the CDR3: TGTGCCAGCAGCTTAGGTCAGGGCTCCACTGAAGCTTTCTTT.

This clonotype was seen ten or more times. The V call is TRBV6-1, the J call TRBJ1-2; the match to TRBD1 covers 7 bases. The V segment lost 6 bases and the J segment 4 bases; nucleotides outside the gene matches: 5. CDR3 size: 13 residues. CDR1 and CDR2 (germline): MNHNS, SASEGT. CDR3 in DNA: TGTGCCAGCAGCCGTGACAGGGTCTATGGCTACACCTTC. Translating gives CASSRDRVYGYTF.

This clonotype turned up a few times. This rearrangement joins TRBV5-1 to TRBJ2-3; 8 positions agree with TRBD2. The CDR3 loop spans 16 amino acids. CDR1 and CDR2 from the germline V gene are SGHRS and YFSETQ. Losses at the gene ends were 1 base for V and 1 base for J; bases not matched to a gene: 5. The CDR3 protein is CASSLTSGEGTDTQYF. The CDR3 DNA follows: TGCGCCAGCAGCTTGACTAGCGGAGAAGGCACAGATACGCAGTATTTT.

This rearrangement joins TRBV29-1 to TRBJ2-3; 11 positions match TRBD2. J gave up 11 bases and V 5 bases, and 9 bases lay outside the gene matches. This CDR3 has 13 amino acids. Germline V gives CDR1 SQVTM, CDR2 ANQGSEA. CDR3 protein: CSVTATSGTMQYF. The DNA of the CDR3 is TGCAGCGTTACCGCGACTAGCGGGACGATGCAGTATTTT.

This clonotype is medium-sized by share. The CDR3 spells CATSRDAFSGGRTDTQYF. CDR3 DNA sequence: TGTGCCACCAGCAGAGATGCTTTTAGCGGGGGGCGCACAGATACGCAGTATTTT. The chain has TRBV15 and TRBJ2-3; 10 bases fit TRBD2. The junction had 7 bases not matched to a gene; V was cut back by 0 bases and J by 1 base. The CDR3 length is 18 residues. Germline loops: CDR1 LNHNV, CDR2 YYDKDF (reference sequence). The full variable domain, with the rest looked up from reference TRBV15 and TRBJ2-3, is DAMVIQNPRYQVTQFGKPVTLSCSQTLNHNVMYWYQQKSSQAPKLLFHYYDKDFNNEADTPDNFQSRRPNTSFCFLDIRSPGLGDTAMYLCATSRDAFSGGRTDTQYFGPGTRLTVL.

Relative to its sample, this clonotype is medium-sized. The genes are TRBV19 and TRBJ2-3; a weak D match, TRBD2 (6 bases). Between the trimmed V and J ends, which lost 11 bases and 6 bases, there was a span of 9 bases. The CDR3 loop spans 10 amino acids. Germline V gene data show CDR1 as LNHDA and CDR2 as SQIVND (reference sequence). The CDR3 loop is CAAEGDTQYF. The CDR3, as DNA: TGTGCCGCGGAGGGGGATACGCAGTATTTT.

This clonotype was found many times. For the CDR3, the DNA is TGTGCCACCCGGACAGGGGTTAGGCCTGCAACTAATGAAAAACTGTTTTTT. This codes for CATRTGVRPATNEKLFF. The chain has TRBV6-5 and TRBJ1-4; 9 positions agree with TRBD1. Germline CDR1 is MNHEY and CDR2 is SVGAGI. V gave up 10 bases and J gave up 0 bases; unmatched junction bases: 12. This CDR3 has 17 amino acids.

This clonotype has ten or more counts. The chain combines TRBV5-4 with TRBJ2-1, with TRBD2 identical over 14 bases. The CDR3 spans 16 residues. Trimming took 4 bases from V and 4 from J; bases not matched to a gene: 4. Looked up from germline, CDR1 is SGHNT and CDR2 is YYREEE (reference sequence). The CDR3 protein is CASSPGTSGRYNEQFF. In DNA form, the CDR3 reads TGTGCCAGCAGCCCGGGGACTAGCGGGAGATACAATGAGCAGTTCTTC.

This clonotype has just a few counts. The gene calls are TRBV12-3 or TRBV12-4 and TRBJ2-3, with D unresolved. CDR3 length: 11 residues. V lost 5 bases, J lost 5 bases, and 5 bases lay in between. CDR3 bases: TGTGCCAGCAGTCAGAGAGATACGCAGTATTTT. This sequence encodes CASSQRDTQYF.

This clonotype has just a few counts. The germline gene is not matched at one end of the junction; a read error may be the cause. The gene calls are TRBV20-1 and TRBJ2-5, with 9 nucleotides matching TRBD2. The CDR3 loop spans 18 amino acids. CDR1 and CDR2 from the germline V gene are DFQATT and SNEGSKA (reference sequence). CDR3 bases: TGCAGTGCTAGCCCCCCCGGCCGAGCTAGCGGGGCCCAAGGGACCCAGTACTTC. It is translated as CSASPPGRASGAQGTQYF.

The V call is TRBV5-4, the J call TRBJ2-2, with TRBD1 matching 12 bases. This CDR3 is built from 16 residues. V gave up 3 bases and J gave up 4 bases; unmatched junction bases: 4. The germline V gene has CDR1 SGHNT and CDR2 YYREEE (reference sequence). The CDR3 sequence: CASSWGQGAGTGELFF. CDR3 nucleotide sequence: TGTGCCAGCAGCTGGGGACAGGGGGCGGGCACCGGGGAGCTGTTTTTT. Drawing the rest from reference TRBV5-4 and TRBJ2-2, the complete variable domain is ETGVTQSPTHLIKTRGQQVTLRCSSQSGHNTVSWYQQALGQGPQFIFQYYREEENGRGNFPPRFSGLQFPNYSSELNVNALELDDSALYLCASSWGQGAGTGELFFGEGSRLTVL.